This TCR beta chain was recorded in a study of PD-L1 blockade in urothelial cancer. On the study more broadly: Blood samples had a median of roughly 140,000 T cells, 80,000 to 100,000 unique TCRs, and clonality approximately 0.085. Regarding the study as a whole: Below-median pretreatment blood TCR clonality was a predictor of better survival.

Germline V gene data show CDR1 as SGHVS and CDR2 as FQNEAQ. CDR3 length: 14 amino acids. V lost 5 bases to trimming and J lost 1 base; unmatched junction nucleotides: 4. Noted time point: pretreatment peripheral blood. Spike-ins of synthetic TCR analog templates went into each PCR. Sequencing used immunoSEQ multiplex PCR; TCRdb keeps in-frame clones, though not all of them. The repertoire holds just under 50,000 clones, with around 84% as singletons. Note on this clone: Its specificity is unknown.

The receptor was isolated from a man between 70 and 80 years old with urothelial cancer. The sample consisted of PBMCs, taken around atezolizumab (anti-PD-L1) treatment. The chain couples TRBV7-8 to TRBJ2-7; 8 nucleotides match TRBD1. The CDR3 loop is CASSIRTGSYEQYF. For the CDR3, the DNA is TGTGCCAGCAGCATACGGACAGGGTCCTACGAGCAGTACTTC. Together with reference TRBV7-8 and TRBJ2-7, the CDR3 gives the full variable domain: GAGVSQSPRYKVAKRGQDVALRCDPISGHVSLFWYQQALGQGPEFLTYFQNEAQLDKSGLPSDRFFAERPEGSVSTLKIQRTQQEDSAVYLCASSIRTGSYEQYFGPGTRLTVT.